This T cell receptor beta chain was identified during a study of blood T cell repertoires in COVID-19. Study context: From T cells, B-cell-depleted T cells, or PBMCs came the material, which was cDNA or gDNA.

Original processing notes: How many nucleated cells were present was estimated from reference gene primer amplification. Assay used: immunoSEQ multiplex PCR; TCRdb lists only in-frame clones, some missing. Clonal size and the V and J genes are those of that table, whereas D and trimming came from the DNA. The repertoire has some 170,000 clones, about nine tenths of them found once; the top ten carry around 1.6%. A single count supports this clone. The CDR3 contains 13 residues. Trimming cost V 6 bases and J 6 bases; bases outside gene matches: 5. Germline V gene lookup returns CDR1 MNHEY and CDR2 SVGEGT.

The sequence was collected from a woman aged 45-65 years with acute or convalescent COVID-19. Sequenced input: peripheral blood. V usage is TRBV6-2 or TRBV6-3 and J usage is TRBJ1-5; TRBD1 matches at 7 bases. The CDR3 DNA reads TGTGCCAGCAGCGACGACAGGGTTCAGCCCCAGCATTTT. Amino acid sequence: CASSDDRVQPQHF.